This entry is about one T cell receptor (beta chain). These data originate in a study of blood T cell repertoires in COVID-19. Some clones are missing from TCRdb's copy, which holds only in-frame ones; the method was immunoSEQ multiplex PCR. The data contain about 260,000 clones, about 83% of them singletons. Participant-given clinical history determined each cohort assignment. The source of this sequence is a woman in her forties or fifties who had recovered from COVID-19. The sequenced sample consisted of PBMCs or T cells enriched from blood (not recorded which).

The DNA for the CDR3 is TGTGCCTGTCAAAAAGGGGGTTACAATCAGCCCCAGCATTTT. Amino acid sequence: CACQKGGYNQPQHF. V gene TRBV30 combines with J gene TRBJ1-5; tentative D call: TRBD1 (6 bases). V lost 6 bases, J lost 3 bases, and 15 bases lay in between. The CDR3 loop spans 14 amino acids. The germline CDR1 and CDR2 sequences are GTSNPN and SVGIG (reference sequence).